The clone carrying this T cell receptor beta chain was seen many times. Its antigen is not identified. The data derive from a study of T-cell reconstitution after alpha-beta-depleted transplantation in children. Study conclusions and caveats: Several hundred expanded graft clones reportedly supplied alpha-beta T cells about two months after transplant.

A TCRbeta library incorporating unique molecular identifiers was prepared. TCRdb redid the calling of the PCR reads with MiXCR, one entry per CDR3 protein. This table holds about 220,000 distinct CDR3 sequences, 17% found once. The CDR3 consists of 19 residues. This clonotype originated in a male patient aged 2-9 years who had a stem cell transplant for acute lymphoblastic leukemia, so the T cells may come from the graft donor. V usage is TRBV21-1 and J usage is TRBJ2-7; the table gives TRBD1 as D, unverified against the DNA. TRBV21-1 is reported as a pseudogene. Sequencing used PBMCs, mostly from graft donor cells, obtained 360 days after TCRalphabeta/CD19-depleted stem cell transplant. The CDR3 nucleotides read TGTGCCAGCAGCACCAGGGGGCTCTCAAACCTAATATTCTCCTACGAGCAGTACTTC. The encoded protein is CASSTRGLSNLIFSYEQYF.